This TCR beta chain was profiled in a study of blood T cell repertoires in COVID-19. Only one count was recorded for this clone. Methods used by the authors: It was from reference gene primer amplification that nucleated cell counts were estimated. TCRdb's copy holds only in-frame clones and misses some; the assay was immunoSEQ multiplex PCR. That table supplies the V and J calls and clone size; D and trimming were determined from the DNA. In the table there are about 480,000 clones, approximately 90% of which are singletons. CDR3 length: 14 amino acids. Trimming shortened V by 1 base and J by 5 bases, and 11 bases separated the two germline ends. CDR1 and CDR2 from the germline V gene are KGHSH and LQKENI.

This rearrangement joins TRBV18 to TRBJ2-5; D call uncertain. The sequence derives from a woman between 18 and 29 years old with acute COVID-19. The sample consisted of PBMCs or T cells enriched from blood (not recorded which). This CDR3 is CASSPQARLETQYF. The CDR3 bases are TGTGCCAGCTCACCACAGGCTAGATTGGAGACCCAGTACTTC.